The 9 T cell receptor beta chains listed next were all sequenced from one sample in a study of T-cell memory formation after mild COVID-19. TCRdb itself ran the 5' RACE reads through MiXCR, one entry per CDR3 protein. Of under 300,000 distinct CDR3 sequences in the sample, roughly 9.4% were seen once. Sequencing was done on a sample of PBMCs or a T cell subset sorted from them (not recorded which). These receptors originate from a man between 18 and 29 years old who had mild COVID-19 (a few samples of this study predate the infection). Cell type and time point are not known.

This clonotype came up a few times. The gene calls are TRBV6-2 or TRBV6-3 and TRBJ1-2; D is possibly TRBD1 (6 bases). Trimming took off 2 bases at V and 4 bases at J, with 20 bases between the two ends. Per the germline V gene, CDR1 is MNHEY and CDR2 is SVGEGT. The length of the CDR3 is 17 residues. The CDR3, as DNA: TGTGCCAGCAGTTACCCCGACGCCAGACAGGTGACCTATGGCTACACCTTC. Its translation: CASSYPDARQVTYGYTF.

This clonotype was detected a few times. The chain uses TRBV5-1 and TRBJ1-1; D is possibly TRBD1 (6 bases). The CDR3 is 17 residues long. From germline, CDR1 is SGHRS and CDR2 YFSETQ. Deletions cut 1 base from V and 1 base from J, with 17 bases between. The CDR3 nucleotides read TGCGCCAGCAGCTTGTCGACAGGACCGCCATCGAACACTGAAGCTTTCTTT. This encodes CASSLSTGPPSNTEAFF.

The CDR3 region is CASSYGGGFEAFF. CDR3 DNA sequence: TGTGCCAGCAGTTACGGAGGAGGTTTTGAAGCTTTCTTT. The genes are TRBV6-5 and TRBJ1-1; D is uncertain. Germline V gene data show CDR1 as MNHEY and CDR2 as SVGAGI. CDR3 length: 13 amino acids. Deletions cut 2 bases from V and 7 bases from J, with 11 bases between.

This clonotype was found a few times. In nucleotides, the CDR3 is TGTGCCAGCAGTTCCCCCAGGGGGCCGAACTATGGCTACACCTTC. Translation gives CASSSPRGPNYGYTF. The chain has TRBV28 and TRBJ1-2, with TRBD1 matching 8 bases. Trimming removed 4 bases from V and 2 bases from J; junction bases left unmatched: 6. The CDR3 has 15 residues. The germline CDR1 and CDR2 sequences are MDHEN and SYDVKM.

For the CDR3, the DNA is TGTGCCAGCAGTCACACTAGCGGGGCGAATGAGCAGTTCTTC. Protein: CASSHTSGANEQFF. The J gene is TRBJ2-1, the V gene TRBV7-3; 10 nucleotides line up with TRBD2. Unmatched junction bases numbered 6, after V lost 6 bases and J lost 7 bases. This CDR3 has 14 residues. CDR1 and CDR2 from the germline V gene are SGHTA and FQGTGA.

This clonotype has just a few counts. The CDR3 sequence: CASSYGASYEQYF. The CDR3, as DNA: TGTGCCAGCAGTTACGGGGCTTCCTACGAGCAGTACTTC. This chain joins TRBV6-6 and TRBJ2-7; D might be TRBD1 (5 bases). The CDR3 contains 13 residues. Trimming took 2 bases from V and 1 from J, leaving 6 bases between them. The germline CDR1 and CDR2 sequences are MNHNY and SVGAGI (reference sequence).

The table lists this clonotype with a few counts. The chain is built from TRBV7-7 and TRBJ2-5; the match to TRBD2 covers 7 bases. CDR1 is SSHAT, CDR2 FNYEAQ, per germline (reference sequence). This CDR3 has 14 amino acids. The CDR3, as DNA: TGTGCTAGCGGCCCCGGGGGGTCCTCAGAGACCCAGTACTTC. Translating it yields CASGPGGSSETQYF.

This clonotype was observed a few times. The chain links TRBV7-9 to TRBJ2-7; unclear D gene. V lost 4 bases, J lost 3 bases, and 19 bases lay in between. The length of the CDR3 is 16 residues. Germline V gene data show CDR1 as SEHNR and CDR2 as FQNEAQ (reference sequence). The CDR3, as DNA: TGTGCCAGCAGCTCGGGTTTGACTGGCACCCGCTACGAGCAGTACTTC. Amino acid sequence: CASSSGLTGTRYEQYF.

The V and J genes are TRBV30 and TRBJ1-2, with D tentatively TRBD1 (5 bases). Germline V lookup: CDR1 GTSNPN, CDR2 SVGIG (reference sequence). There are 14 residues in the CDR3. V lost 0 bases, J lost 0 bases, and 8 bases lay in between. CDR3 coding DNA: TGTGCCTGGAGTGTACTGGGGGCTAACTATGGCTACACCTTC. Protein product: CAWSVLGANYGYTF.